This section outlines one TCR beta chain sequence together with its context. Its antigen is undetermined. CDR3 length: 14 residues. Germline CDR1 is LNHDA and CDR2 is SQIVND (reference sequence). V lost 5 bases, J lost 5 bases, and 15 bases lay in between. This entry comes from a study of cytomegalovirus exposure and HLA in healthy donors. The PCR used 60 Vbeta and 13 Jbeta primers. Clones were read by immunoSEQ multiplex PCR, and TCRdb kept only the in-frame ones, dropping some. The sample holds roughly 100,000 clones; about four fifths are singletons and the top ten take approximately 2%. Study-wide findings and caveats: Among immune exposure information, only CMV serostatus was available.

Sequenced input: PBMCs. The sequence derives from a woman aged 35 to 49 in good health and CMV-seronegative. The chain employs TRBV19 and TRBJ1-1; D perhaps matches TRBD1 (6 bases). The CDR3: CASSSGDWETEAFF. DNA of the CDR3: TGTGCCAGTAGTTCAGGGGATTGGGAGACTGAAGCTTTCTTT.